What follows are 17 T cell receptor beta chains derived from one specimen sequenced in a study of cytomegalovirus exposure and HLA in healthy donors. This PCR relied on a set of 60 Vbeta primers and 13 Jbeta primers. Clones were sequenced by immunoSEQ multiplex PCR, and TCRdb holds only the in-frame ones, with some missing. The sample has roughly 120,000 clones, about 80% seen once. Sample: PBMCs. The receptors originated from a man aged 18 to 30 in good health and CMV-seronegative.

This chain connects TRBV11-2 to TRBJ2-3, with 15 bases identical to TRBD2. Germline V gene data show CDR1 as SGHAT and CDR2 as FQNNGV. The V gene end was trimmed by 5 bases and the J gene end by 3 bases; junction bases not matched to a gene: 12. The CDR3 covers 19 residues. CDR3 protein: CASSIPRTGTSGRTDTQYF. CDR3 nucleotides: TGTGCCAGCAGCATCCCCCGAACGGGGACTAGCGGGAGGACAGATACGCAGTATTTT.

V and J are TRBV7-8 and TRBJ2-1; 7 bases map to TRBD1. This CDR3 has 14 amino acids. Germline V gene data show CDR1 as SGHVS and CDR2 as FQNEAQ. Trimming at V came to 5 bases and at J to 6 bases, leaving 7 bases not matched to a gene. The CDR3 is CASSLRQGSNEQFF. The CDR3 DNA reads TGTGCCAGCAGCCTTCGACAGGGATCCAATGAGCAGTTCTTC.

This clone was observed a single time. The J gene is TRBJ1-4, the V gene TRBV11-2; no reliable D call. Trimming removed 5 bases from V and 13 bases from J, with 20 bases in between. The CDR3 loop spans 14 amino acids. Germline values: CDR1 SGHAT, CDR2 FQNNGV. The CDR3 spells CASSPRDGLPRLFF. The CDR3 coding sequence is TGTGCCAGCAGCCCCCGCGACGGACTACCCCGACTGTTTTTT.

The CDR3 DNA is TGCGCCAGCAGCCTCCGGGACAGGGGGTCCGGGAGGGCCGGGAATGAGCAGTTCTTC. Amino acid sequence: CASSLRDRGSGRAGNEQFF. The chain joins TRBV5-1 to TRBJ2-1; 11 positions match TRBD1. Germline V gives CDR1 SGHRS, CDR2 YFSETQ. The CDR3 totals 19 residues. The ends lost 4 bases at V and 7 bases at J; junction bases unmatched: 19. The full variable domain, rest sourced from reference TRBV5-1 and TRBJ2-1, is KAGVTQTPRYLIKTRGQQVTLSCSPISGHRSVSWYQQTPGQGLQFLFEYFSETQRNKGNFPGRFSGRQFSNSRSEMNVSTLELGDSALYLCASSLRDRGSGRAGNEQFFGPGTRLTVL.

V and J are TRBV5-1 and TRBJ2-2, with 7 nucleotides matching TRBD2. Losses at the gene ends were 0 bases for V and 3 bases for J; bases not matched to a gene: 2. CDR3 size: 15 residues. Germline lookup yields CDR1 SGHRS and CDR2 YFSETQ. CDR3 sequence reads: CASSLERDDTGELFF. As DNA, the CDR3 is TGCGCCAGCAGCTTGGAGCGGGACGACACCGGGGAGCTGTTTTTT.

The J gene is TRBJ2-3, the V gene TRBV7-6; tentative D call: TRBD2 (6 bases). The CDR3 runs 12 residues. The V and J ends lost 10 bases and 3 bases respectively, with 11 bases between them. Per germline, CDR1 SGHVS and CDR2 FNYEAQ. CDR3 DNA: TGTGCCACGGGGGACGGAACAGATACGCAGTATTTT. This codes for CATGDGTDTQYF.

The CDR3 DNA is TGTGCCAGCAGTACCGCCGGGACAGGGATCTCCTACGAGCAGTACTTC. This sequence encodes CASSTAGTGISYEQYF. The chain recombines TRBV2 with TRBJ2-7; 9 nucleotides line up with TRBD1. Unmatched junction bases numbered 8, after V lost 5 bases and J lost 0 bases. The V gene's germline CDR1 is SNHLY and CDR2 FYNNEI. CDR3 length: 16 residues.

The chain joins TRBV29-1 to TRBJ2-1; TRBD2 matches 13 bases. Germline CDR1 reads SQVTM; CDR2 reads ANQGSEA. There are 16 residues in the CDR3. Unmatched junction bases numbered 6, after V lost 6 bases and J lost 1 base. CDR3 amino acids: CSVEGLAGISYNEQFF. In DNA form, the CDR3 reads TGCAGCGTGGAGGGACTAGCGGGGATATCCTACAATGAGCAGTTCTTC.

This chain joins TRBV15 and TRBJ2-1; D is undetermined. This CDR3 contains 17 residues. Germline V gene data show CDR1 as LNHNV and CDR2 as YYDKDF (reference sequence). Trimming removed 6 bases at V and 5 bases at J, with 23 bases between. CDR3 amino acids: CATSTRSRRWVDNEQFF. CDR3 nucleotides: TGTGCCACCAGTACCCGGAGTCGAAGGTGGGTGGACAATGAGCAGTTCTTC.

The chain uses TRBV7-9 and TRBJ2-5; D remains ambiguous. This CDR3 region has 16 residues. Germline assignment: CDR1 SEHNR and CDR2 FQNEAQ (reference sequence). Trimming cost V 5 bases and J 1 base, with 17 bases left between them. The CDR3 loop is CASSTRHFTSQETQYF. Here the CDR3 DNA reads TGTGCCAGCAGCACCCGACACTTCACGTCCCAAGAGACCCAGTACTTC.

CDR3: CASSPMESTDTQYF. As DNA, the CDR3 is TGTGCCAGCAGCCCTATGGAGAGCACAGATACGCAGTATTTT. V is TRBV7-6 and J is TRBJ2-3; D not resolved. The CDR3 is 14 amino acids. Trimming removed 5 bases at V and 0 bases at J, with 9 bases between. Germline CDR1 reads SGHVS; CDR2 reads FNYEAQ.

The chain combines TRBV7-3 with TRBJ2-5; a possible D gene is TRBD1 (5 bases). V lost 5 bases, J lost 5 bases, and 15 bases lay in between. This CDR3 region has 14 residues. Germline V lookup: CDR1 SGHTA, CDR2 FQGTGA. CDR3 nucleotide sequence: TGTGCCAGCAGCCCGACAAGGGGCCACGAGACCCAGTACTTC. Its protein product is CASSPTRGHETQYF. Together with reference TRBV7-3 and TRBJ2-5, the CDR3 gives the full variable domain: GAGVSQTPSNKVTEKGKYVELRCDPISGHTALYWYRQSLGQGPEFLIYFQGTGAADDSGLPNDRFFAVRPEGSVSTLKIQRTERGDSAVYLCASSPTRGHETQYFGPGTRLLVL.

This CDR3 reads CASRDLTGTSGIDTQYF. CDR3 DNA: TGTGCCAGCAGAGACTTAACCGGGACTAGCGGAATCGATACGCAGTATTTT. V and J are TRBV4-2 and TRBJ2-3, with 11 bases identical to TRBD2. The CDR3 is 17 residues long. J was trimmed by 6 bases and V by 6 bases; bases with no gene match: 14. Germline values: CDR1 LGHNA, CDR2 YNFKEQ.

The chain carries TRBV18 and TRBJ1-5, with a weak D call TRBD1 (5 bases). Germline values: CDR1 KGHSH, CDR2 LQKENI. The CDR3 spans 15 residues. Trimming cost V 4 bases and J 2 bases, with 12 bases left between them. CDR3 residues: CASSLRESGNQPQHF. The DNA of the CDR3 is TGTGCCAGCTCACTCAGGGAAAGCGGCAATCAGCCCCAGCATTTT.

This clone occurred a few times. The chain is built from TRBV30 and TRBJ2-3, with a weak D call TRBD1 (6 bases). V dropped 7 bases and J dropped 3 bases, with 17 bases sitting between them. Germline CDR1 reads GTSNPN; CDR2 reads SVGIG (reference sequence). The CDR3 length is 14 residues. CDR3 residues: CALDGTPRTDTQYF. The CDR3 DNA is TGTGCCTTGGACGGGACACCCAGAACAGATACGCAGTATTTT.

The rearrangement uses TRBV6-5 and TRBJ1-6, with TRBD1 as a possible D gene (6 bases). Germline V gene lookup returns CDR1 MNHEY and CDR2 SVGAGI. Trimming stripped 6 bases from V and 4 bases from J, with 13 bases between. This CDR3 has 15 amino acids. Here the CDR3 DNA reads TGTGCCAGCAGCCGAACGGGACAATATAATTCACCCCTCCACTTT. Translating it yields CASSRTGQYNSPLHF.

J is TRBJ2-3 and V is TRBV4-1, with 9 bases fitting TRBD2. Per germline, CDR1 MGHRA and CDR2 YSYEKL. V lost 6 bases and J lost 1; bases outside the gene matches: 8. The CDR3 runs 16 residues. CDR3 sequence (DNA): TGCGCCAGCAGATCCCTCGGCGGGAGGGGCACAGATACGCAGTATTTT. This sequence encodes CASRSLGGRGTDTQYF.